This T cell receptor (beta chain) was sequenced during a study of blood T cell repertoires in COVID-19. Study-wide background: The study drew acute and convalescent COVID-19 samples from the United States, Italy and Spain.

The CDR3 has 14 amino acids. Deletions cut 4 bases from V and 4 bases from J, with 13 bases between. CDR1 is SGHRS and CDR2 is YFSETQ in the germline V gene. In the authors' methods: By means of reference gene primer amplification, nucleated cell counts were estimated. The protocol was immunoSEQ multiplex PCR, while the TCRdb copy is restricted to in-frame clones and leaves out a portion. D and trimming were read from the DNA, whereas the V and J calls and clone size are those reported in that table. The sample consists of fewer than 350,000 clones, roughly nine tenths of them appearing once. The sequenced sample consisted of peripheral blood. The origin of this receptor is a woman aged 25-40 years with COVID-19, enrolled during active disease. This rearrangement joins TRBV5-1 to TRBJ2-3, with a weak D call TRBD2 (5 bases). CDR3: CASSLVVGADTQYF. Here the CDR3 DNA reads TGCGCCAGCAGCCTCGTTGTCGGGGCAGATACGCAGTATTTT.